The 12 T cell receptor beta chains below come from one sample, sequenced in a study of T-cell memory formation after mild COVID-19 (dated by TCRdb to about 2021). The library was made by 5' RACE. Data came from an Illumina NovaSeq 6000. Using fastp trimming at Q25 and MiXCR clonotype assembly, TCRdb reanalyzed the public sequencing data and kept in-frame beta chains. Every CDR3 protein is listed once, alongside the most common genes and DNA of its rows. For this sample there are some 350,000 distinct CDR3 sequences; 13% appear just once. The top ten hold roughly 23% of the sample. Sequencing was performed on PBMCs or a T cell subset sorted from them (not recorded which). Receptor source: a man aged 18 to 29 who had mild COVID-19 (a few samples of this study predate the infection). The sample titles of this study are shuffled in the database, so cell type and time point are left out; the donor was told from shared clones.

There are a few counts of this clonotype. This chain joins TRBV4-3 and TRBJ1-5; D may be TRBD1 (5 bases). Between the trimmed V and J ends, which lost 0 bases and 6 bases, there was a span of 12 bases. Germline V CDR1 and CDR2: LGHNA, YSLEER. The length of the CDR3 is 15 residues. The CDR3 protein is CASSQDWGNGQPQHF. The CDR3 DNA is TGCGCCAGCAGCCAAGATTGGGGGAATGGTCAGCCCCAGCATTTT.

The chain recombines TRBV15 with TRBJ1-5, with 9 nucleotides matching TRBD1. Germline CDR1 is LNHNV and CDR2 is YYDKDF (reference sequence). J lost 2 bases, V lost 9 bases, and 5 bases had no gene match. CDR3 length: 14 residues. The chain's CDR3 is CATAGQGGNQPQHF. DNA of the CDR3: TGTGCCACTGCGGGACAGGGAGGCAATCAGCCCCAGCATTTT. The whole variable domain, remainder taken from reference TRBV15 and TRBJ1-5, is DAMVIQNPRYQVTQFGKPVTLSCSQTLNHNVMYWYQQKSSQAPKLLFHYYDKDFNNEADTPDNFQSRRPNTSFCFLDIRSPGLGDTAMYLCATAGQGGNQPQHFGDGTRLSIL.

The V and J genes are TRBV7-8 and TRBJ2-1; 7 bases are a match to TRBD1. Germline-derived CDR1 and CDR2 are SGHVS and FQNEAQ. The V gene end was trimmed by 6 bases and the J gene end by 8 bases; junction bases not matched to a gene: 19. The length of the CDR3 is 17 residues. CDR3 in amino acids: CASRNRTGSLVLDEQFF. The CDR3 DNA sequence: TGTGCCAGCAGAAACCGGACAGGATCCCTTGTTTTGGATGAGCAGTTCTTC.

This clonotype has a handful of counts. This chain uses TRBV2 with TRBJ2-7, with D unresolved. The germline V and J ends were trimmed by 4 bases and 7 bases, with 14 bases remaining between them. Germline loops: CDR1 SNHLY, CDR2 FYNNEI. This CDR3 is built from 13 residues. The CDR3 region has the DNA TGTGCCAGCAGTGTCGCTCAAACCGGGGAGCAGTACGTC. Encoded protein: CASSVAQTGEQYV.

Only a few counts were recorded for this clonotype. The rearrangement links TRBV6-5 to TRBJ2-5, with TRBD2 identical over 10 bases. The ends lost 7 bases at V and 4 bases at J; junction bases unmatched: 6. CDR3 length equals 14 residues. Germline assignment: CDR1 MNHEY and CDR2 SVGAGI. The CDR3 DNA sequence: TGTGCCAGCACTAGCGGGGGCCGATTAGAGACCCAGTACTTC. Translated, it gives CASTSGGRLETQYF.

This clonotype was seen once. The rearrangement uses TRBV6-6 and TRBJ2-7; D gene unclear. This CDR3 comprises 11 residues. The V end lost 6 bases, the J end lost 4 bases, and 7 bases lay between the germline ends. CDR1 and CDR2 from the germline V gene are MNHNY and SVGAGI (reference sequence). The CDR3 region is CASRDYYEQYF. CDR3 in DNA: TGTGCCAGCAGGGATTATTACGAGCAGTACTTC.

The chain has TRBV19 and TRBJ1-5; no reliable D call. The germline gives CDR1 LNHDA, CDR2 SQIVND (reference sequence). The germline V and J ends were trimmed by 6 bases and 2 bases, with 8 bases remaining between them. This CDR3 spans 13 amino acids. The CDR3 loop is CASRRSGNQPQHF. The DNA of the CDR3 is TGTGCCAGTAGGCGCAGCGGCAATCAGCCCCAGCATTTT.

The chain links TRBV3-1 to TRBJ2-1, with TRBD2 as a possible D gene (5 bases). With 0 bases removed from V and 1 base from J, the gap between germline ends came to 7 bases. The germline CDR1 and CDR2 sequences are LGHDT and YNNKEL (reference sequence). The length of the CDR3 is 15 residues. The CDR3 is CASSQDGISYNEQFF. The DNA for the CDR3 is TGTGCCAGCAGCCAAGACGGGATTTCCTACAATGAGCAGTTCTTC.

In its sample, this clonotype was seen many times. This chain connects TRBV11-2 to TRBJ1-6; D not resolved. The CDR3 is 14 residues long. From germline, CDR1 is SGHAT and CDR2 FQNNGV. The V and J ends lost 2 bases and 4 bases respectively, with 6 bases between them. The CDR3 protein is CASSLPVYNSPLHF. The DNA of the CDR3 is TGTGCCAGCAGCTTACCAGTTTATAATTCACCCCTCCACTTT.

The chain recombines TRBV5-5 with TRBJ1-4, with a possible D match to TRBD1 (5 bases). Germline V gene data show CDR1 as SGHKS and CDR2 as YYEKEE (reference sequence). CDR3 length: 16 residues. Trimming removed 4 bases from V and 0 bases from J, with 13 bases in between. In nucleotides, the CDR3 is TGTGCCAGCAGCCTGCTTGGGGGGGCAACTAATGAAAAACTGTTTTTT. It is translated as CASSLLGGATNEKLFF.

The chain joins TRBV5-1 to TRBJ1-1, with 7 bases that match TRBD1. V gave up 5 bases and J gave up 4 bases; unmatched junction bases: 11. The CDR3 contains 15 residues. Germline V gives CDR1 SGHRS, CDR2 YFSETQ. DNA of the CDR3: TGCGCCAGCAGTTTTACAGGGGACGGGGGCACTGAAGCTTTCTTT. It codes for CASSFTGDGGTEAFF.

The chain links TRBV9 to TRBJ1-5, with a tentative D call TRBD1 (6 bases). The germline V gene has CDR1 SGDLS and CDR2 YYNGEE. The CDR3 loop spans 15 amino acids. Trimming left V 1 base short and J 3 bases short, with 11 bases between. As DNA, the CDR3 is TGTGCCAGCAGCGTAACAGGGCACTTCAATCAGCCCCAGCATTTT. Amino acid sequence: CASSVTGHFNQPQHF. The full variable domain, in which reference TRBV9 and TRBJ1-5 provide the parts outside the CDR3, is DSGVTQTPKHLITATGQRVTLRCSPRSGDLSVYWYQQSLDQGLQFLIQYYNGEERAKGNILERFSAQQFPDLHSELNLSSLELGDSALYFCASSVTGHFNQPQHFGDGTRLSIL.